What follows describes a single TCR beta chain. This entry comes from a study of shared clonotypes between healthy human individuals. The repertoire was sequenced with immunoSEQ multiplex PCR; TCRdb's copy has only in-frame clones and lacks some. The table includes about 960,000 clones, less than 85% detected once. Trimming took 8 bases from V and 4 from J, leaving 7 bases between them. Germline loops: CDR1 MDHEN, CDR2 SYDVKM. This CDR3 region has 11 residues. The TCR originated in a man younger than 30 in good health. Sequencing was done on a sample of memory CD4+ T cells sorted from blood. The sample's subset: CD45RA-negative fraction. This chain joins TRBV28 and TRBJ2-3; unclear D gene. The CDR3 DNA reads TGTGCCAGCCGGCACGCAGATACGCAGTATTTT. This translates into CASRHADTQYF.